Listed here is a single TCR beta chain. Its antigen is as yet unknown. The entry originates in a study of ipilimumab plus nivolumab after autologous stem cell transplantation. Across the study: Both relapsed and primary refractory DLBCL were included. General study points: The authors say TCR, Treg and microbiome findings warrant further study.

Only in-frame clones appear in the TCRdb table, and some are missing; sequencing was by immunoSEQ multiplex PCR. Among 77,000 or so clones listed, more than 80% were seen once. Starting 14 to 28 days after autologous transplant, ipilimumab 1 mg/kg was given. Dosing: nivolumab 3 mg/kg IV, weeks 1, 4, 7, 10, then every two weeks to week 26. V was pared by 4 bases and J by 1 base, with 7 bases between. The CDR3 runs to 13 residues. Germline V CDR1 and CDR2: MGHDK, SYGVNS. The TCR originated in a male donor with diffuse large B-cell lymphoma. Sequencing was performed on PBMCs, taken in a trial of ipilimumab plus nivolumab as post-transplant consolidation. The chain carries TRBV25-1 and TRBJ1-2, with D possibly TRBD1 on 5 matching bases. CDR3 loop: CASSAGNNYGYTF. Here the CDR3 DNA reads TGTGCCAGCAGTGCAGGGAATAACTATGGCTACACCTTC.